A single sample gave rise to the 30 T cell receptor beta chains below, sequenced in a study of control samples from healthy donors and cancer patients. Only in-frame clones appear in the TCRdb table, and some are missing; sequencing was by immunoSEQ multiplex PCR. The sample lists approximately 44,000 clones, approximately 70% occurring once. Sequencing was carried out using formalin-fixed, paraffin-embedded tissue. The receptor source for this set is a male donor with melanoma.

The rearrangement joins TRBV11-2 to TRBJ2-3; no definite D call. CDR3 length: 12 residues. V lost 0 bases and J 6 bases, leaving 4 bases between the germline ends. CDR1 SGHAT and CDR2 FQNNGV come from the germline V gene. CDR3 loop: CASSLDADTQYF. For the CDR3, the DNA is TGTGCCAGCAGCTTAGATGCGGATACGCAGTATTTT.

The chain recombines TRBV7-8 with TRBJ2-7, with D perhaps matching TRBD2 (5 bases). The germline CDR1 and CDR2 sequences are SGHVS and FQNEAQ. CDR3 length equals 15 residues. V was shortened by 7 bases and J by 3 bases, with 19 bases between the two germline ends. Written as DNA, the CDR3 is TGTGCCAGCACCAGAGAGGGCCGGATCTACTACGAGCAGTACTTC. Its protein is CASTREGRIYYEQYF.

Only a few counts were recorded for this clone. This chain connects TRBV10-3 to TRBJ2-7; D uncertain. The CDR3 covers 13 residues. V was cut by 3 bases and J by 0 bases, with 6 bases left in between. Per germline, CDR1 ENHRY and CDR2 SYGVKD. The CDR3, as DNA: TGTGCCATCAGTGAAAACCCCTCCTACGAGCAGTACTTC. This gives the protein CAISENPSYEQYF.

The chain joins TRBV4-1 to TRBJ1-1; a weak D match, TRBD1 (6 bases). Germline assignment: CDR1 MGHRA and CDR2 YSYEKL. CDR3 size: 13 residues. The V end was cut by 1 base, the J end by 5 bases, with 8 bases between. In DNA form, the CDR3 reads TGCGCCAGCAGCCAAGCCCAGGGGACTGAAGCTTTCTTT. Translation gives CASSQAQGTEAFF.

This rearrangement joins TRBV6-5 to TRBJ2-5; possible D gene TRBD1, 6 bases. The CDR3 covers 15 residues. Trimming removed 2 bases at V and 2 bases at J, with 12 bases between. Germline V gene data show CDR1 as MNHEY and CDR2 as SVGAGI. The CDR3 is CASSYRGHPQETQYF. In DNA, the CDR3 is TGTGCCAGCAGTTACAGGGGACACCCTCAAGAGACCCAGTACTTC.

The gene calls are TRBV30 and TRBJ1-2, with 9 bases that match TRBD1. Germline CDR1 is GTSNPN and CDR2 is SVGIG (reference sequence). There are 14 residues in the CDR3. V lost 2 bases, J lost 8 bases, and 9 bases stayed unmatched. The CDR3 region has the DNA TGTGCCTGGAGTCTCGTGACAGGGGGTATGGGCTACACCTTC. It codes for CAWSLVTGGMGYTF.

CDR3: CASSRQETQYF. The CDR3 DNA sequence: TGTGCCAGCAGCCGCCAAGAGACCCAGTACTTC. The chain recombines TRBV7-8 with TRBJ2-5, with unresolved D. Trimming cost V 5 bases and J 1 base, with 2 bases left between them. CDR3 size: 11 residues. Germline CDR1 is SGHVS and CDR2 is FQNEAQ.

V usage is TRBV3-1 (or the pseudogene TRBV3-2) and J usage is TRBJ2-5; TRBD2 matches at 9 bases. The V and J ends lost 4 bases and 2 bases, in that order; junction bases with no gene match: 5. The CDR3 runs 15 residues. Looked up from germline, CDR1 is LGHDT and CDR2 is YNNKEL (reference sequence). Written as DNA, the CDR3 is TGTGCCAGCAGCCCGCCGACTAGCGGTCAAGAGACCCAGTACTTC. This gives the protein CASSPPTSGQETQYF.

V and J are TRBV10-1 and TRBJ2-3; a weak D match, TRBD2 (7 bases). The CDR3 is 18 amino acids. V lost 9 bases and J lost 4, with 29 bases in between. Germline assignment: CDR1 WNHNN and CDR2 SYGVQD (reference sequence). The CDR3: CASNGRTRDKAGADTQYF. The CDR3 nucleotides read TGCGCCAGTAATGGGAGGACTAGAGATAAGGCAGGGGCAGATACGCAGTATTTT.

In its sample, this clone was seen a few times. The chain employs TRBV29-1 and TRBJ2-3, with 7 bases aligning to TRBD2. This CDR3 has 14 residues. Germline V gives CDR1 SQVTM, CDR2 ANQGSEA. V dropped 7 bases and J dropped 2; count of bases not matched to a gene: 9. The CDR3: CSGISGPYTDTQYF. DNA for the CDR3: TGCAGCGGTATTAGCGGGCCGTACACAGATACGCAGTATTTT.

This clone showed up just a few times. The rearrangement joins TRBV7-8 to TRBJ2-1; 9 nucleotides agree with TRBD2. This CDR3 is built from 14 residues. CDR1 and CDR2 from the germline V gene are SGHVS and FQNEAQ. The V and J ends lost 2 bases and 8 bases, in that order; junction bases with no gene match: 4. CDR3 nucleotides: TGTGCCAGCAGCTTATGGGCGGGAGGGTATGAGCAGTTCTTC. Translating gives CASSLWAGGYEQFF. The full variable domain, rest sourced from reference TRBV7-8 and TRBJ2-1, is GAGVSQSPRYKVAKRGQDVALRCDPISGHVSLFWYQQALGQGPEFLTYFQNEAQLDKSGLPSDRFFAERPEGSVSTLKIQRTQQEDSAVYLCASSLWAGGYEQFFGPGTRLTVL.

This rearrangement joins TRBV19 to TRBJ2-4; 10 nucleotides match TRBD2. With V trimmed by 7 bases and J by 7 bases, 7 bases remained unmatched. Germline V gene sequence: CDR1 LNHDA, CDR2 SQIVND (reference sequence). The CDR3 sequence is 14 residues long. The DNA of the CDR3 is TGTGCCAGTAAGCTAGCGGGAGCTATTAACATTCAGTACTTC. Protein sequence: CASKLAGAINIQYF.

CDR3 in amino acids: CASSFSTGGTDTQYF. In nucleotides, the CDR3 is TGTGCCAGCAGCTTCTCCACCGGGGGCACAGATACGCAGTATTTT. V gene TRBV7-9 combines with J gene TRBJ2-3; a weak D match, TRBD2 (5 bases). Looked up from germline, CDR1 is SEHNR and CDR2 is FQNEAQ (reference sequence). With 3 bases removed from V and 1 base from J, the gap between germline ends came to 11 bases. CDR3 length: 15 amino acids.

The chain links TRBV6-5 to TRBJ1-2, with 9 bases lining up with TRBD1. This CDR3 has 14 residues. Trimming cost V 7 bases and J 8 bases; bases outside gene matches: 11. CDR1 MNHEY and CDR2 SVGAGI come from the germline V gene. CDR3 DNA: TGTGCCAGCAAAGAAACAGGGGGCGTGCAAGGCTACACCTTC. This translates into CASKETGGVQGYTF.

The rearrangement links TRBV2 to TRBJ1-1, with no clear D. The V gene's germline CDR1 is SNHLY and CDR2 FYNNEI. The germline V and J ends were trimmed by 2 bases and 0 bases, with 7 bases remaining between them. The CDR3 totals 14 residues. CDR3 bases: TGTGCCAGCAGTGAACACAGCATGAACACTGAAGCTTTCTTT. This encodes CASSEHSMNTEAFF. The variable domain in full, completed from reference TRBV2 and TRBJ1-1, reads EPEVTQTPSHQVTQMGQEVILRCVPISNHLYFYWYRQILGQKVEFLVSFYNNEISEKSEIFDDQFSVERPDGSNFTLKIRSTKLEDSAMYFCASSEHSMNTEAFFGQGTRLTVV.

Of note for this clone: This sample also contains other DNA sequences that code for the same CDR3. This chain joins TRBV2 and TRBJ2-7; D could derive from TRBD1 or TRBD2 (5 bases each). With 6 bases removed from V and 0 bases from J, the gap between germline ends came to 9 bases. Looked up from germline, CDR1 is SNHLY and CDR2 is FYNNEI. The CDR3 is 13 residues long. CDR3 DNA sequence: TGTGCCAGCAGCGGGACGGCCTCCTACGAGCAGTACTTC. This codes for CASSGTASYEQYF.

The chain has TRBV30 and TRBJ2-1, with TRBD1 as a possible D gene (6 bases). CDR1 is GTSNPN, CDR2 SVGIG, per germline (reference sequence). This CDR3 is built from 15 residues. V lost 3 bases and J 5 bases, leaving 17 bases between the germline ends. The DNA of the CDR3 is TGTGCCTGGAGCGCAGGGGCTTGGGCAAACAATGAGCAGTTCTTC. Translation gives CAWSAGAWANNEQFF.

This clone has a handful of counts. This sequence joins TRBV18 and TRBJ2-3, with TRBD1 as a possible D gene (6 bases). The ends were cut back, 3 bases at V and 5 bases at J, with 18 bases in the middle. The V gene's germline CDR1 is KGHSH and CDR2 LQKENI. This CDR3 has 16 amino acids. The CDR3 reads CASSPRLEGVGDTQYF. CDR3 sequence (DNA): TGTGCCAGCTCACCCAGACTCGAGGGGGTTGGAGATACGCAGTATTTT.

The chain links TRBV7-9 to TRBJ2-1, with TRBD2 identical over 7 bases. Germline V lookup: CDR1 SEHNR, CDR2 FQNEAQ (reference sequence). The CDR3 contains 15 residues. Trimming removed 3 bases from V and 10 bases from J; junction bases left unmatched: 12. The CDR3 reads CASSLASGLTVEQFF. The CDR3 coding sequence is TGTGCCAGCAGCTTGGCTAGCGGCCTTACAGTAGAGCAGTTCTTC.

This chain uses TRBV5-6 with TRBJ1-1; D gene unclear. Germline loops: CDR1 SGHDT, CDR2 YYEEEE. V dropped 3 bases and J dropped 4 bases, with 13 bases sitting between them. CDR3 length equals 14 residues. CDR3 in amino acids: CASSSYGVGTEAFF. The CDR3 nucleotides read TGTGCCAGCAGCTCCTACGGGGTCGGCACTGAAGCTTTCTTT.

The rearrangement links TRBV11-2 to TRBJ1-1; 7 bases are shared with TRBD1. V shed 3 bases and J 0 bases; nucleotides not matched to a gene: 4. CDR1 is SGHAT, CDR2 FQNNGV, per germline. The CDR3 loop spans 15 amino acids. The CDR3 loop is CASSFTGTVNTEAFF. In DNA, the CDR3 is TGTGCCAGCAGCTTCACCGGGACAGTGAACACTGAAGCTTTCTTT.

J is TRBJ2-6 and V is TRBV5-1; D is possibly TRBD1 (5 bases). Germline V gene sequence: CDR1 SGHRS, CDR2 YFSETQ. The V end lost 4 bases, the J end lost 2 bases, and 13 bases lay between the germline ends. The CDR3 totals 16 residues. As DNA, the CDR3 is TGCGCCAGCAGCCAGGGTGGGGTCGCTGGGGCCAACGTCCTGACTTTC. This gives the protein CASSQGGVAGANVLTF.

The rearrangement links TRBV10-1 to TRBJ1-2; D call uncertain. The CDR3 runs to 12 residues. V was shortened by 5 bases and J by 4 bases, with 8 bases between the two germline ends. Germline CDR1 WNHNN, CDR2 SYGVQD (reference sequence). DNA for the CDR3: TGCGCCAGCAGTCATGAGGCCTATGGCTACACCTTC. Protein sequence: CASSHEAYGYTF.

The chain links TRBV6-1 to TRBJ1-2, with a weak D call TRBD1 (6 bases). With 1 base removed from V and 8 bases from J, the gap between germline ends came to 17 bases. The CDR3 contains 15 residues. Germline V CDR1 and CDR2: MNHNS, SASEGT. The CDR3 protein is CASSEVRGGAGGYTF. The CDR3, as DNA: TGTGCCAGCAGTGAAGTGAGGGGGGGGGCAGGCGGCTACACCTTC.

This clone was found once. The rearrangement joins TRBV5-1 to TRBJ2-3, with TRBD2 matching over 13 bases. Germline V CDR1 and CDR2: SGHRS, YFSETQ. The length of the CDR3 is 17 residues. J was trimmed by 2 bases and V by 4 bases; bases with no gene match: 7. The CDR3 sequence: CASSKGLAGVNTDTQYF. For the CDR3, the DNA is TGCGCCAGCAGCAAAGGACTAGCGGGGGTTAACACAGATACGCAGTATTTT.

The rearrangement joins TRBV7-2 to TRBJ2-5; the match to TRBD2 covers 10 bases. J was trimmed by 5 bases and V by 2 bases; bases with no gene match: 5. The CDR3 is 15 amino acids. CDR1 is SGHTA and CDR2 is FQGNSA in the germline V gene. CDR3 sequence reads: CASSLLAGVIETQYF. CDR3 coding DNA: TGTGCCAGCAGCTTACTAGCGGGAGTTATTGAGACCCAGTACTTC.

The CDR3 DNA sequence: TGCGCCAGCCTAGCGGGAGGAGGGACCGGGGAGCTGTTTTTT. This translates into CASLAGGGTGELFF. The J gene is TRBJ2-2, the V gene TRBV10-2, with 11 bases fitting TRBD2. The CDR3 sequence is 14 residues long. After removal of 8 bases from V and 5 bases from J, the junction contained 4 bases not matched to a gene. Germline CDR1 reads WSHSY; CDR2 reads SAAADI.

The rearrangement uses TRBV4-1 and TRBJ2-5; D is unclear. Trimming stripped 3 bases from V and 5 bases from J, with 10 bases between. Germline V gene data show CDR1 as MGHRA and CDR2 as YSYEKL. The length of the CDR3 is 13 residues. CDR3 in amino acids: CASSQNFLETQYF. The DNA of the CDR3 is TGCGCCAGCAGCCAGAATTTTTTGGAGACCCAGTACTTC.

J is TRBJ1-1 and V is TRBV27; D not resolved. This CDR3 is built from 13 residues. Germline V gives CDR1 MNHEY, CDR2 SMNVEV (reference sequence). V was shortened by 5 bases and J by 1 base, with 8 bases between the two germline ends. The CDR3 DNA sequence: TGTGCCAGCAGTCATCAGCCGAACACTGAAGCTTTCTTT. Translated: CASSHQPNTEAFF.

The chain joins TRBV29-1 to TRBJ2-5, with 10 bases fitting TRBD2. Germline loops: CDR1 SQVTM, CDR2 ANQGSEA. Trimming at V came to 5 bases and at J to 5 bases, leaving 5 bases not matched to a gene. The CDR3 spans 13 residues. CDR3 in DNA: TGCAGCGTTTCTAAGACTAGCGGGGAGACCCAGTACTTC. It yields the protein CSVSKTSGETQYF.